This entry is about one T cell receptor (beta chain). Its antigen is currently unknown. This sample was included in a study of shared clonotypes between healthy human individuals. Findings of the study overall: Sharing across a handful of donors was seen in 4.5% to 6.5% of naive CD4 clonotypes.

After removal of 3 bases from V and 5 bases from J, the junction contained 8 bases not matched to a gene. From germline, CDR1 is SNHLY and CDR2 FYNNEI. The CDR3 is 16 amino acids. CD45RO negativity and positive selection for CCR7 defined naive CD8 cells, a population that excluded terminally differentiated effector memory CD45RA+ cells. Several immunoSEQ plates received, in even portions, the genomic DNA of each subset. Sequencing used immunoSEQ multiplex PCR; TCRdb keeps in-frame clones, though not all of them. Altogether 550,000 to 750,000 clones are present, around 95% being singletons, with the ten largest covering less than 0.13%.

The chain uses TRBV2 and TRBJ2-1, with 9 bases matching TRBD2. Sequencing was carried out using naive CD8+ T cells sorted from blood. The TCR sequence derives from a woman in her 30s in good health. In nucleotides, the CDR3 is TGTGCCAGCAGTGAGATAGTAGCGGGGGAAAACAATGAGCAGTTCTTC. Encoded protein: CASSEIVAGENNEQFF.